Below are 21 T cell receptor beta chains sequenced from a single sample in a study of control samples from healthy donors and cancer patients. Clones were sequenced by immunoSEQ multiplex PCR, and TCRdb holds only the in-frame ones, with some missing. Here the sample spans around 72,000 clones, around 84% being singletons. The sequenced sample consisted of blood. Source of these receptors: a man aged 50-60 years in good health.

This clone was seen only a few times. The chain uses TRBV27 and TRBJ2-1, with 13 bases lining up with TRBD2. The trim removed 6 bases at V and 10 bases at J, leaving 12 bases unmatched. Germline V lookup: CDR1 MNHEY, CDR2 SMNVEV (reference sequence). The CDR3 is 16 residues long. Written as DNA, the CDR3 is TGTGCCAGCAGGAAACTAGCGGGAGGGTCGATAGGAGAGCAGTTCTTC. Encoded protein: CASRKLAGGSIGEQFF.

This chain links TRBV29-1 with TRBJ1-2; D not resolved. Germline V lookup: CDR1 SQVTM, CDR2 ANQGSEA. This CDR3 comprises 12 residues. V lost 1 base, J lost 9 bases, and 12 bases lay in between. The CDR3 bases are TGCAGCGTTGAAGTAAGAAGGGAACGCTACACCTTC. As protein: CSVEVRRERYTF.

This clone was seen a few times. This rearrangement joins TRBV28 to TRBJ1-5; the D is unclear. The CDR3 covers 15 residues. Germline V CDR1 and CDR2: MDHEN, SYDVKM. V was trimmed by 10 bases and J by 2 bases, leaving 18 bases between them. The CDR3 region has the DNA TGTGCCACCCTCAGGCGGGGTTACGGCAATCAGCCCCAGCATTTT. Protein product: CATLRRGYGNQPQHF.

The chain uses TRBV12-3 or TRBV12-4 and TRBJ1-2, with D possibly TRBD1 on 6 matching bases. CDR3 length equals 13 residues. V was trimmed by 6 bases and J by 7 bases, leaving 15 bases between them. CDR3: CASRNREVGGYTF. The CDR3 coding sequence is TGTGCCAGCAGGAACAGGGAAGTGGGTGGCTACACCTTC.

The chain combines TRBV28 with TRBJ1-1; D ambiguous. The germline V gene has CDR1 MDHEN and CDR2 SYDVKM. This CDR3 region has 17 residues. The V end was cut by 10 bases, the J end by 0 bases, with 24 bases between. CDR3 nucleotide sequence: TGTGCCACCTCAAGGGCACTTATGGGAAGCATGAACACTGAAGCTTTCTTT. As protein: CATSRALMGSMNTEAFF.

The rearrangement links TRBV18 to TRBJ1-1, with D unresolved. This CDR3 is 15 amino acids long. V lost 2 bases and J lost 4, with 14 bases in between. The germline V gene encodes CDR1 KGHSH and CDR2 LQKENI. CDR3 protein: CASSPVKGLSTEAFF. Here the CDR3 DNA reads TGTGCCAGCTCACCAGTGAAAGGGTTGAGCACTGAAGCTTTCTTT. Full variable domain (rest looked up from reference TRBV18 and TRBJ1-1): NAGVMQNPRHLVRRRGQEARLRCSPMKGHSHVYWYRQLPEEGLKFMVYLQKENIIDESGMPKERFSAEFPKEGPSILRIQQVVRGDSAAYFCASSPVKGLSTEAFFGQGTRLTVV.

The chain uses TRBV2 and TRBJ2-1, with 9 bases lining up with TRBD1. Germline V gene sequence: CDR1 SNHLY, CDR2 FYNNEI. CDR3 length equals 13 residues. V lost 7 bases, J lost 8 bases, and 6 bases stayed unmatched. The CDR3 bases are TGTGCCAGCACCCAGGACAGGGGTGATGAGCAGTTCTTC. This codes for CASTQDRGDEQFF.

This clone was seen a handful of times. The chain combines TRBV6-1 with TRBJ2-7, with a possible D match to TRBD1 (6 bases). Per the germline V gene, CDR1 is MNHNS and CDR2 is SASEGT. The V and J ends lost 3 bases and 5 bases respectively, with 14 bases between them. The CDR3 length is 14 residues. The CDR3 DNA is TGTGCCAGCAGTGAGTCAGGGGATATTGACGAGCAGTACTTC. Its translation is CASSESGDIDEQYF.

The chain joins TRBV15 to TRBJ1-4; no clear D gene. This CDR3 is 12 amino acids long. Germline V gene sequence: CDR1 LNHNV, CDR2 YYDKDF (reference sequence). Trimming stripped 5 bases from V and 7 bases from J, with 8 bases between. CDR3 DNA sequence: TGTGCCACCAGCGGCGACCTTGAAAAACTGTTTTTT. Amino acid sequence: CATSGDLEKLFF.

The chain links TRBV30 to TRBJ1-5; D is unresolved. CDR3 length: 13 residues. V was cut by 0 bases and J by 6 bases, with 9 bases left in between. Germline V gene data show CDR1 as GTSNPN and CDR2 as SVGIG (reference sequence). This chain's CDR3 is CAWSVSGSQPQHF. The DNA of the CDR3 is TGTGCCTGGAGTGTAAGTGGGAGTCAGCCCCAGCATTTT.

The rearrangement links TRBV5-1 to TRBJ2-3; 10 bases match TRBD1. The V and J ends lost 4 bases and 10 bases, in that order; junction bases with no gene match: 15. The length of the CDR3 is 16 residues. Germline V CDR1 and CDR2: SGHRS, YFSETQ. CDR3 residues: CASSAPGTGARGPQYF. The CDR3 region has the DNA TGCGCCAGCAGCGCCCCCGGGACAGGGGCTCGGGGTCCGCAGTATTTT.

As to this clone: Likely a read error: the CDR3 ends without its conserved phenylalanine or tryptophan. The DNA is omitted, as the CDR3 cannot be located on it reliably, and the CDR3 follows TCRdb's listing. The chain recombines TRBV7-9 with TRBJ1-2; the table names TRBD1, a call not compared with the DNA. Germline CDR1 reads SEHNR; CDR2 reads FQNEAQ (reference sequence). 13 amino acids form the CDR3, both terminal residues included. The CDR3 reads CASSLDRAGTLHL.

The V gene is TRBV24-1, the J gene TRBJ2-1; possible D gene TRBD2, 5 bases. Trimming shortened V by 8 bases and J by 4 bases, and 8 bases separated the two germline ends. CDR1 KGHDR and CDR2 SFDVKD come from the germline V gene. The CDR3 runs 12 residues. The CDR3 nucleotides read TGTGCCACCAAAGGACTTTACAATGAGCAGTTCTTC. It encodes CATKGLYNEQFF.

Details on this clone: The sample carries other DNA sequences with the same CDR3. The CDR3 nucleotides are TGCGCCAGCAGCCAACTAAGCACAGATACGCAGTATTTT. Translated: CASSQLSTDTQYF. The rearrangement joins TRBV4-3 to TRBJ2-3; D not resolved. The ends were cut back, 2 bases at V and 0 bases at J, with 3 bases in the middle. There are 13 residues in the CDR3. Germline-derived CDR1 and CDR2 are LGHNA and YSLEER.

The chain carries TRBV6-2 or TRBV6-3 and TRBJ2-1; no clear D gene. From germline, CDR1 is MNHEY and CDR2 SVGEGT. The ends were cut back, 5 bases at V and 5 bases at J, with 10 bases in the middle. The CDR3 spans 13 residues. The CDR3 protein is CASSPNVNNEQFF. In DNA, the CDR3 is TGTGCCAGCAGTCCGAACGTAAACAATGAGCAGTTCTTC.

The chain joins TRBV7-9 to TRBJ1-1; the match to TRBD1 covers 7 bases. The CDR3 spans 16 residues. V was pared by 2 bases and J by 0 bases, with 6 bases of the junction left unmatched. Germline lookup yields CDR1 SEHNR and CDR2 FQNEAQ (reference sequence). CDR3 residues: CASSLYSGGVNTEAFF. In DNA form, the CDR3 reads TGTGCCAGCAGCTTATACTCAGGGGGAGTGAACACTGAAGCTTTCTTT.

The chain combines TRBV11-2 with TRBJ2-1; 10 bases agree with TRBD1. Germline V gene sequence: CDR1 SGHAT, CDR2 FQNNGV. V trimming: 6 bases; J trimming: 4 bases; junction bases outside the gene matches: 6. The CDR3 contains 15 residues. The CDR3 bases are TGTGCCAGCAGGAGGGGGGACAGGGGTTACAATGAGCAGTTCTTC. Translated, it gives CASRRGDRGYNEQFF.

J is TRBJ2-1 and V is TRBV6-5; 8 bases line up with TRBD1. Unmatched junction bases numbered 5, after V lost 8 bases and J lost 2 bases. This CDR3 has 14 amino acids. Germline V lookup: CDR1 MNHEY, CDR2 SVGAGI. The CDR3 DNA reads as TGTGCCAGCCTGGACAGGGTAACCTACAATGAGCAGTTCTTC. It codes for CASLDRVTYNEQFF.

The chain links TRBV7-8 to TRBJ2-7, with 15 bases matching TRBD2. The germline V gene has CDR1 SGHVS and CDR2 FQNEAQ. CDR3 length: 16 amino acids. J gave up 2 bases and V 5 bases, and 4 bases lay outside the gene matches. CDR3 nucleotide sequence: TGTGCCAGCAGCCGTGGACTAGCGGGGGGGACCTACGAGCAGTACTTC. This translates into CASSRGLAGGTYEQYF.

CDR3: CASSLLGAGNQPQHF. The CDR3 DNA follows: TGTGCCAGCAGTTTATTGGGGGCTGGGAATCAGCCCCAGCATTTT. The chain is built from TRBV27 and TRBJ1-5; a weak D match, TRBD1 (6 bases). The CDR3 runs 15 residues. Trimming removed 1 base from V and 4 bases from J, with 11 bases in between. Germline V gene sequence: CDR1 MNHEY, CDR2 SMNVEV (reference sequence).

A single count supports this clone. The chain combines TRBV24-1 with TRBJ2-3; D is perhaps TRBD1 or TRBD2 (6 bases each). Trimming cost V 9 bases and J 7 bases, with 16 bases left between them. The CDR3 is 13 residues long. Germline values: CDR1 KGHDR, CDR2 SFDVKD. In nucleotides, the CDR3 is TGTGCCACCCGTCGGGGGCGACCCCATACGCAGTATTTT. It yields the protein CATRRGRPHTQYF.